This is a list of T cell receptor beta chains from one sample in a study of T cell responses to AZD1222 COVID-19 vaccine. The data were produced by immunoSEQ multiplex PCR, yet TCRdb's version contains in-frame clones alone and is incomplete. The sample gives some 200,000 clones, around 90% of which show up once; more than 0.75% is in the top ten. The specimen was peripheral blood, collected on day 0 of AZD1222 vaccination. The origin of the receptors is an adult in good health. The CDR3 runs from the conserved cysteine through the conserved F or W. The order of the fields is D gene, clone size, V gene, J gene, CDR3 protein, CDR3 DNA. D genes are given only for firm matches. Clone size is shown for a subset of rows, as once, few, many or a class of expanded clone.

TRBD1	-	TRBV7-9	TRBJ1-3	CASSWTGLGNTIYF	TGTGCCAGCAGCTGGACAGGGCTCGGAAACACCATATATTTT
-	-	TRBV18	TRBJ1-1	CASYENTEAFF	TGTGCCAGCTACGAGAACACTGAAGCTTTCTTT
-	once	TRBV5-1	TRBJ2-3	CASSSVGTDTQYF	TGCGCCAGCAGTTCCGTCGGCACAGATACGCAGTATTTT
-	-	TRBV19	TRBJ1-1	CASSQMNTEAFF	TGTGCCAGTAGTCAGATGAACACTGAAGCTTTCTTT
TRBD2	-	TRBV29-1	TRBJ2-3	CSVRLAGGVDTQYF	TGCAGCGTGCGACTAGCGGGAGGGGTAGATACGCAGTATTTT
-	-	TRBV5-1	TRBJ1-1	CASRQGFNTEAFF	TGCGCCAGCAGACAGGGCTTTAACACTGAAGCTTTCTTT
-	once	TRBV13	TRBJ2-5	CASSLGGRGQETQYF	TGTGCCAGCAGCTTAGGCGGCAGGGGCCAAGAGACCCAGTACTTC
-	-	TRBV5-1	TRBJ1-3	CASSLVGNEFGNTIYF	TGCGCCAGCAGCTTGGTGGGCAATGAATTCGGAAACACCATATATTTT
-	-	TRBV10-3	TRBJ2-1	CAIRGADNEQFF	TGTGCCATCCGGGGGGCGGACAATGAGCAGTTCTTC
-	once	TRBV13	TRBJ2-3	CASSLEGTGAWNTQYF	TGTGCCAGCAGCTTAGAGGGGACTGGGGCTTGGAATACGCAGTATTTT
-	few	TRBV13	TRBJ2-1	CASSFPGRSYNEQFF	TGTGCCAGCAGCTTCCCGGGACGGAGCTACAATGAGCAGTTCTTC
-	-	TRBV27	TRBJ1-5	CASSFRGDNQPQHF	TGTGCCAGCAGTTTTCGGGGAGACAATCAGCCCCAGCATTTT
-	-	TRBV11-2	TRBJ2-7	CASSLGVSGGNEQYF	TGTGCCAGCAGCTTAGGTGTATCCGGGGGTAACGAGCAGTACTTC
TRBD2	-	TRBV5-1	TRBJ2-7	CASSGTSGGKEQYF	TGCGCCAGCAGCGGAACTAGCGGGGGTAAAGAGCAGTACTTC
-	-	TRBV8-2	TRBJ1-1	CGSTSEAGGLPNTEAFF	TGTGGCAGCACATCGGAGGCAGGGGGCCTACCGAACACTGAAGCTTTCTTT
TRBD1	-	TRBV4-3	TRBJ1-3	CASSQSRQGYGNTIYF	TGCGCCAGCAGCCAATCAAGACAGGGTTATGGAAACACCATATATTTT
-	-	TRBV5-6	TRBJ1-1	CASSWGPGGDTEAFF	TGTGCCAGCAGCTGGGGACCGGGCGGAGACACTGAAGCTTTCTTT
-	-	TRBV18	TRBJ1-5	CASSTQGAEPQHF	TGTGCCAGCTCAACACAGGGTGCGGAGCCCCAGCATTTT
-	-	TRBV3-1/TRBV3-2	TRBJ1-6	CASSQGGPSNSPLHF	TGTGCCAGCAGCCAAGGGGGCCCGTCCAATTCACCCCTCCACTTT
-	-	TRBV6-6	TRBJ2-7	CASSGSYEQYF	TGTGCCAGTAGCGGCTCCTACGAGCAGTACTTC
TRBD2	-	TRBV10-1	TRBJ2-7	CASSDRAGGSWLEQYF	TGCGCCAGCAGTGACCGTGCGGGAGGCTCTTGGCTCGAGCAGTACTTC
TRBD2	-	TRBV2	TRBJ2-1	CATKHYRGGRGNEQFF	TGTGCCACCAAACATTATCGCGGGGGGAGGGGGAATGAGCAGTTCTTC
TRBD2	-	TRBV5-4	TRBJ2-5	CASSPGTSGVETQYF	TGTGCCAGCAGCCCCGGGACTAGCGGGGTTGAGACCCAGTACTTC
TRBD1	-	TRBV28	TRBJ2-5	CASSQQGANQETQYF	TGTGCCAGCAGTCAACAGGGGGCGAATCAAGAGACCCAGTACTTC
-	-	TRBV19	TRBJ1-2	CASSRLGPNYGYTF	TGTGCCAGCAGTCGGTTAGGACCTAACTATGGCTACACCTTC
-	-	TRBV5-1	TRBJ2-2	CASSLASNTGELFF	TGCGCCAGCAGCTTGGCATCAAACACCGGGGAGCTGTTTTTT
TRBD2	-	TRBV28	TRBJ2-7	CASSSGILAGAYYEQYF	TGTGCCAGCAGTTCCGGAATTCTAGCGGGAGCGTATTACGAGCAGTACTTC
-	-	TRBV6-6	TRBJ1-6	CASSYSRESPLHF	TGTGCCAGCAGTTACTCGAGGGAATCACCCCTCCACTTT
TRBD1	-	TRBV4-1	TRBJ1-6	CASSQEGTGGVNSPLHF	TGCGCCAGCAGCCAAGAGGGGACAGGGGGGGTTAATTCACCCCTCCACTTT
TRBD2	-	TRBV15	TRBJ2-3	CATSRTHPSSGEYTDTQYF	TGTGCCACCAGCAGGACCCACCCCTCTAGCGGAGAATACACAGATACGCAGTATTTT
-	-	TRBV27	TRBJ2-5	CASRWSGLNQETQYF	TGTGCCAGCAGATGGTCGGGACTGAACCAAGAGACCCAGTACTTC
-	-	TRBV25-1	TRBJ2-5	CASSESRGIQETQYF	TGTGCCAGCAGTGAATCGAGGGGAATTCAAGAGACCCAGTACTTC
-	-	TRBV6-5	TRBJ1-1	CASSYTQGWNTEAFF	TGTGCCAGCAGTTACACTCAGGGGTGGAACACTGAAGCTTTCTTT
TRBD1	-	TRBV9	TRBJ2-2	CASRSGQGSGELFF	TGTGCCAGCAGATCTGGACAGGGTTCCGGGGAGCTGTTTTTT
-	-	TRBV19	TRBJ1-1	CASSLQGLGTEAFF	TGTGCCAGTAGCCTACAGGGATTGGGCACTGAAGCTTTCTTT
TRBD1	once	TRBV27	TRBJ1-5	CASRGDSGGQPQHF	TGTGCCAGCAGGGGGGATTCAGGGGGACAGCCCCAGCATTTT
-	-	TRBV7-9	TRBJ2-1	CASSLTQGTLNEQFF	TGTGCCAGCAGCTTAACTCAGGGAACCCTCAATGAGCAGTTCTTC
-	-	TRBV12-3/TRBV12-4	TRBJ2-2	CASSQPGELFF	TGTGCCAGCAGTCAACCTGGGGAGCTGTTTTTT
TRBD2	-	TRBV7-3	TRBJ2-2	CASSSPSGRYDTGELFF	TGTGCCAGCAGCTCCCCTAGCGGGAGGTACGACACCGGGGAGCTGTTTTTT
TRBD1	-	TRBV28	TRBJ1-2	CASSVYRGAGGYTF	TGTGCCAGCAGTGTATACAGGGGGGCGGGAGGCTACACCTTC
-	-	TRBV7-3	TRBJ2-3	CASSPDRSPSTDTQYF	TGTGCCAGCAGCCCCGACAGATCTCCTAGCACAGATACGCAGTATTTT
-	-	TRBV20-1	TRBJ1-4	CSAIGEGLLF	TGCAGTGCCATAGGGGAAGGACTGCTTTTT
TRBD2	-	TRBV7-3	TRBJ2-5	CASSFGVGGVQETQYF	TGTGCCAGCAGCTTTGGTGTGGGAGGGGTCCAAGAGACCCAGTACTTC
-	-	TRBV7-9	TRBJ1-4	CASSPGQENEKLFF	TGTGCCAGCAGCCCTGGGCAGGAAAATGAAAAACTGTTTTTT
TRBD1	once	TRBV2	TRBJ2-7	CASRRQGTYEQYF	TGTGCCAGCAGGAGACAGGGAACCTACGAGCAGTACTTC
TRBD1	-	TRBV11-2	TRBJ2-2	CASSRPGQGESGELFF	TGTGCCAGCAGCCGGCCGGGACAGGGGGAATCCGGGGAGCTGTTTTTT
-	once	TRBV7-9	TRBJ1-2	CASSYGQGYGYTF	TGTGCCAGCAGCTACGGTCAGGGGTATGGCTACACCTTC
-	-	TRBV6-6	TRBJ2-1	CASTPTHYGDEQFF	TGTGCCAGCACGCCGACTCACTATGGCGATGAGCAGTTCTTC
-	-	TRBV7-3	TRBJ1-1	CASSPKVGAAEAFF	TGTGCCAGCAGCCCCAAGGTTGGCGCAGCTGAAGCTTTCTTT
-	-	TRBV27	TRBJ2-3	CASSFWGGDADTQYF	TGTGCCAGCAGTTTTTGGGGAGGCGACGCAGATACGCAGTATTTT